This T cell receptor beta chain derives from a study of T cells after yellow fever vaccination. Study as a whole: When fractions had low cell numbers, they were prepared with SMART-Seq v4 Ultra Low Input. Study results and limitations: A weaker but faster secondary response was observed, peaking on day 5 versus 15. Abundant bulk-population clonotypes could contaminate the FACS-sorted repertoires.

TCRdb independently ran MiXCR on the 5' RACE reads; one entry per CDR3 protein. The sample contains about 350,000 distinct CDR3 sequences, roughly 8.4% of which appear only once. This clonotype was observed at least ten times. Its target is unknown. The CDR3 is made up of 15 amino acids. Trimming took 6 bases from V and 2 from J; bases not matched to a gene: 8. Germline CDR1 reads SGHRS; CDR2 reads YFSETQ. The clonotype was recovered from a man aged 18 to 29 who received the YFV17D yellow fever vaccine. This chain connects TRBV5-1 to TRBJ2-3; 8 bases align to TRBD2. The sample here was PBMCs, taken roughly 47 days after the first yellow fever vaccination. Here the CDR3 DNA reads TGCGCCAGCAACATAGCGGGGTCCTTCACAGATACGCAGTATTTT. Its protein is CASNIAGSFTDTQYF.